The T cell receptor beta chain under discussion was sequenced for a study of blood T cell repertoires in COVID-19. The age range of participants was 18 to 89 years, with residence in under 25 US areas. V shed 2 bases, J shed 2 bases, and the junction held 8 bases outside the gene matches. The CDR3 has 17 residues. Using immunoSEQ multiplex PCR, the repertoire was profiled, and TCRdb retains in-frame clones only, with some absent. The sample comprises 210,000 or so clones, around 82% of which are singletons, and approximately 4.6% rests with the top ten. The chain uses TRBV23-1 and TRBJ2-3; 9 bases map to TRBD2. TRBV23-1 is given ORF status, its function remaining uncertain. This TCR derives from a man aged 25 to 40 with acute COVID-19. Material: PBMCs or T cells enriched from blood (not recorded which). The CDR3 region is CASSQVPSGENTDTQYF. Written as DNA, the CDR3 is TGCGCCAGCAGTCAAGTCCCTAGCGGGGAAAACACAGATACGCAGTATTTT.